These 9 T cell receptor beta chains originate from one sample sequenced in a study of blood T cell repertoires in COVID-19. TCRdb's copy holds only in-frame clones and misses some; the assay was immunoSEQ multiplex PCR. The sample lists about 83,000 clones; 85% to 90% were seen once. The sample was peripheral blood. The source of these receptors is a man older than 75 with active or convalescent COVID-19.

This rearrangement joins TRBV20-1 to TRBJ2-7; TRBD2 matches at 7 bases. This CDR3 region has 12 residues. Trimming cost V 3 bases and J 6 bases; bases outside gene matches: 5. From germline, CDR1 is DFQATT and CDR2 SNEGSKA (reference sequence). This CDR3 is CSASSGGSEQYV. CDR3 DNA: TGCAGTGCTAGTTCCGGCGGGAGCGAGCAGTACGTC.

V and J are TRBV18 and TRBJ2-2; the match to TRBD1 covers 11 bases. The germline V gene has CDR1 KGHSH and CDR2 LQKENI. V trimming: 3 bases; J trimming: 6 bases; junction bases outside the gene matches: 0. There are 14 residues in the CDR3. The CDR3 loop is CASSPGQGAGELFF. The CDR3 DNA is TGTGCCAGCTCACCGGGACAGGGGGCCGGGGAGCTGTTTTTT.

The CDR3 DNA follows: TGTGCCAGCAGCTGGGCTAGCAGGGGGAACACTGAAGCTTTCTTT. It translates to CASSWASRGNTEAFF. The chain combines TRBV5-4 with TRBJ1-1; a possible D gene is TRBD1 (6 bases). Trimming cost V 3 bases and J 1 base, with 13 bases left between them. Germline assignment: CDR1 SGHNT and CDR2 YYREEE (reference sequence). The CDR3 covers 15 residues.

The V and J genes are TRBV19 and TRBJ2-4; 7 nucleotides match TRBD1. Germline V gives CDR1 LNHDA, CDR2 SQIVND (reference sequence). J lost 8 bases, V lost 9 bases, and 7 bases had no gene match. The CDR3 loop spans 12 amino acids. Here the CDR3 reads CASSTGRDIQYF. DNA of the CDR3: TGTGCCAGCTCGACAGGGAGAGACATTCAGTACTTC.

This rearrangement joins TRBV6-1 to TRBJ2-7, with D possibly being TRBD1 (5 bases). Per the germline V gene, CDR1 is MNHNS and CDR2 is SASEGT. The CDR3 extends over 15 amino acids. Trimming took 2 bases from V and 2 from J, leaving 13 bases between them. Written as DNA, the CDR3 is TGTGCCAGCAGTGAATGGGGCAGGGTGACCTACGAGCAGTACGTC. It codes for CASSEWGRVTYEQYV.

The rearrangement links TRBV6-2 or TRBV6-3 to TRBJ2-7; 10 positions agree with TRBD2. The CDR3 contains 15 residues. V gave up 0 bases and J gave up 1 base; unmatched junction bases: 0. Per germline, CDR1 MNHEY and CDR2 SVGEGT. CDR3 residues: CASSYSLAGSYEQYV. The CDR3 DNA follows: TGTGCCAGCAGTTACTCACTAGCGGGATCCTACGAGCAGTACGTC.

The chain carries TRBV21-1 and TRBJ2-1; the tabulated D call, TRBD2, remains unverified against the DNA. TRBV21-1 counts as a pseudogene. This CDR3 contains 14 residues. CDR3 amino acids: CASSNRGGAGEQFF. The CDR3 DNA is TGTGCCAGCAGCAATCGTGGGGGGGCCGGGGAGCAGTTCTTC.

This clone was counted once. The chain joins TRBV4-1 to TRBJ1-2; the D gene is possibly TRBD1 (5 bases). Looked up from germline, CDR1 is MGHRA and CDR2 is YSYEKL. This CDR3 region has 16 residues. V was pared by 0 bases and J by 3 bases, with 14 bases between. CDR3 residues: CASSQEVGGGDYGYTF. CDR3 sequence (DNA): TGCGCCAGCAGCCAAGAAGTCGGGGGAGGGGACTATGGCTACACCTTC.

The chain has TRBV7-2 and TRBJ1-1, with 8 bases matching TRBD1. CDR3 size: 15 residues. V dropped 2 bases and J dropped 7; count of bases not matched to a gene: 9. Germline lookup yields CDR1 SGHTA and CDR2 FQGNSA. The CDR3 bases are TGTGCCAGCAGCTTATCCCCTGGACAGGGCGGTGAAGCTTTCTTT. Translated, it gives CASSLSPGQGGEAFF.